The following is a T cell receptor (beta chain) sequence with its context. As for treatment: randomized to nivolumab then ipilimumab (arm A) or the reverse (arm B). Patients had received no earlier DNA-damaging chemotherapy. Only in-frame clones appear in the TCRdb table, and some are missing; sequencing was by immunoSEQ multiplex PCR. Of about 9,300 clones in the sample, 27% were seen once. Per the germline V gene, CDR1 is KGHSH and CDR2 is LQKENI. The CDR3 loop spans 13 amino acids. Deletions cut 2 bases from V and 4 bases from J, with 5 bases between. The data are from a study of sequential checkpoint blockade in melanoma. Overall study: Patients were randomized 1:1 to nivolumab-then-ipilimumab or ipilimumab-then-nivolumab first-line. 75 to 95 pretreatment tumor DNA samples were TCRβ immunosequenced. Roughly 23 patients had matched tumor biopsies before treatment and at week 13 after nivolumab or ipilimumab alone.

This receptor was taken from a human donor with melanoma. The sequencing here drew on tumor tissue (inferred from file names), taken from a patient given nivolumab and ipilimumab in sequence. This rearrangement joins TRBV18 to TRBJ1-4; D remains unclear. CDR3 in amino acids: CASSPNGNEKLFF. The CDR3 nucleotides are TGTGCCAGCTCACCAAATGGTAATGAAAAACTGTTTTTT.